These T cell receptor beta chains were read from a single sample in a study of identical twins. One entry per CDR3 protein results from TCRdb running MiXCR on the 5' RACE reads. The table has 400,000 to 500,000 distinct CDR3 sequences, around an eighth seen once. These data are also associated with another study on yellow fever vaccine responses in identical twins.

What was sequenced was CD4+ T cells sorted from blood. These TCRs come from a young woman in good health. The CDR3 runs from the conserved cysteine through the conserved F or W. D genes are given only for firm matches. Size values are once, few and many counts, or a class for expanded clones, and some rows have none.

d_call	j_call	v_call	clone_size	cdr3_aa	cdr3_nt
TRBD2	TRBJ2-3	TRBV7-8	few	CASSFNRGGRTGPRTDTQYF	TGTGCCAGCAGCTTTAACCGGGGGGGCCGGACCGGGCCACGCACAGATACGCAGTATTTT
-	TRBJ1-4	TRBV4-3	many	CASWPAGPLFF	TGCGCCAGCTGGCCGGCCGGGCCTCTGTTTTTT
-	TRBJ1-2	TRBV6-2/TRBV6-3	many	CASSDLAMGMNYGYTF	TGTGCCAGCAGTGACCTCGCGATGGGGATGAACTATGGCTACACCTTC
TRBD2	TRBJ2-3	TRBV28	-	CASSRVRTRIYDTQYF	TGTGCCAGCAGTAGGGTCCGGACTAGGATCTACGATACGCAGTATTTT
TRBD2	TRBJ2-2	TRBV30	few	CAWRPRGVLTGELFF	TGTGCCTGGAGACCCCGGGGGGTATTAACCGGGGAGCTGTTTTTT
-	TRBJ2-1	TRBV29-1	-	CSVESVFGSEQFF	TGCAGCGTTGAGTCCGTTTTCGGGTCTGAGCAGTTCTTC
-	TRBJ1-1	TRBV12-3/TRBV12-4	few	CASKTMGEAFF	TGTGCCAGCAAAACTATGGGTGAAGCTTTCTTT
-	TRBJ1-5	TRBV20-1	-	CSARVEGGNQPQHF	TGCAGTGCTAGAGTGGAGGGTGGCAATCAGCCCCAGCATTTT
-	TRBJ2-1	TRBV5-1	many	CASSLDLALYNEQFF	TGCGCCAGCAGCTTGGACTTAGCCCTCTACAATGAGCAGTTCTTC
TRBD2	TRBJ2-3	TRBV4-1	-	CASSQERLAGGSGSTDTQYF	TGCGCCAGCAGCCAAGAGCGACTAGCGGGAGGGTCCGGGAGCACAGATACGCAGTATTTT
-	TRBJ2-7	TRBV28	few	CASAPLGKGQPYEQYF	TGTGCCAGCGCCCCCCTTGGCAAAGGGCAGCCCTACGAGCAGTACTTC
-	TRBJ2-7	TRBV15	-	CATSRDRPLGPTVYEQYF	TGTGCCACCAGCAGAGATCGCCCGTTGGGACCTACCGTTTACGAGCAGTACTTC
-	TRBJ1-2	TRBV7-3	-	CASSLTSDAGYGYTF	TGTGCCAGCAGCTTAACGTCCGATGCAGGGTATGGCTACACCTTC